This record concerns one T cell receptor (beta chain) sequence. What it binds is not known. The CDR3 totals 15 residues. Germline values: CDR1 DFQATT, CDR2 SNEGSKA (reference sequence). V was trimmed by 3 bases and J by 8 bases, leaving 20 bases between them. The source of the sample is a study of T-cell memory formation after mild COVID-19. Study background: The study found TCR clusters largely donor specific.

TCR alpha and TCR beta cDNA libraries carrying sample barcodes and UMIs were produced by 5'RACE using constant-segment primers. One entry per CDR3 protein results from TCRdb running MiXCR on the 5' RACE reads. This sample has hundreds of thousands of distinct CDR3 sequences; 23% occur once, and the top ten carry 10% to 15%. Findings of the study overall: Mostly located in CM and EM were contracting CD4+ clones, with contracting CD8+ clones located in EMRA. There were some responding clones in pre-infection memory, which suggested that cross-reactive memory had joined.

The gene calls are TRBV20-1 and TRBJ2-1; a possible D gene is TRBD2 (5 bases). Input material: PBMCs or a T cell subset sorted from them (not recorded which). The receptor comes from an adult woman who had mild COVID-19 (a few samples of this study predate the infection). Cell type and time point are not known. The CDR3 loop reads CSASPLQLDLDEQFF. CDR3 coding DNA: TGCAGTGCTAGTCCCCTACAACTAGATCTTGATGAGCAGTTCTTC.